The sequence of this T cell receptor (beta chain) was determined in a study of cytomegalovirus exposure and HLA in healthy donors. This CDR3 is built from 15 residues. CDR1 SGHVS and CDR2 FQNEAQ come from the germline V gene. Trimming cost V 5 bases and J 4 bases, with 16 bases left between them. 13 Jbeta primers and 60 Vbeta primers were used for the PCR. Using immunoSEQ multiplex PCR, the repertoire was profiled, and TCRdb retains in-frame clones only, with some absent. The repertoire has about 130,000 clones, about four fifths of them found once; the top ten carry roughly 4%. V is TRBV7-8 and J is TRBJ2-3; D not resolved. Sequencing was done on a sample of PBMCs. The sequence came from a man aged 35 to 55 in good health and CMV-seronegative. CDR3 sequence (DNA): TGTGCCAGCAGCCCCCGCCGCTTCGGTGCAGATACGCAGTATTTT. Translating gives CASSPRRFGADTQYF.